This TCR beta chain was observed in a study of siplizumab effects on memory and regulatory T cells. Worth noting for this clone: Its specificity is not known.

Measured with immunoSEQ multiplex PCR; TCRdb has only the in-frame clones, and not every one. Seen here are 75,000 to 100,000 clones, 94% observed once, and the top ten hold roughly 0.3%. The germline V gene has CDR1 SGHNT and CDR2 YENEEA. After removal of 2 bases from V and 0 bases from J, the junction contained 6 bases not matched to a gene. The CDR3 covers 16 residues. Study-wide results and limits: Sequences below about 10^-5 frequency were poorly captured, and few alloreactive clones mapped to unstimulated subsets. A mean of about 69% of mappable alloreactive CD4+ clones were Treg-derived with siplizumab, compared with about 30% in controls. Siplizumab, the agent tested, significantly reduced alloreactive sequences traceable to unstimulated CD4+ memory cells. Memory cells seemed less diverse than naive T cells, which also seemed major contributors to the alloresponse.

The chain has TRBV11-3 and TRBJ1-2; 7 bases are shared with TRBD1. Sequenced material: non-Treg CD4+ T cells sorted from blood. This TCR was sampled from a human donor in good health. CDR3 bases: TGTGCCAGCAGCTTAAGGAGGACAGGAGCTAACTATGGCTACACCTTC. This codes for CASSLRRTGANYGYTF.